This T cell receptor (beta chain) was obtained from a study of regulatory T cells in long-lasting Graves disease. Construction of the TCR beta libraries employed iRepertoire HTBI primers in conjunction with Arm-PCR of CDR3 regions. Each CDR3 protein is one row after TCRdb ran MiXCR on the multiplex PCR reads. In the table there are about 560,000 distinct CDR3 sequences, 15% to 20% of which are singletons. Time point described: newly diagnosed GD, antithyroid drugs for less than 3 months. Generation of the TCR library employed RNA extracted from PBMCs. These data were also filed under a second study, of T cells in Graves' hyperthyroidism and ophthalmopathy.

Sequenced material: peripheral blood mononuclear cells (PBMCs), taken at new diagnosis, from a patient treated with antithyroid drugs. The source of this sequence is a man younger than 35 with Graves disease.

The chain's CDR3 is CSASTAGETQYF. As DNA, the CDR3 is TGCAGTGCTTCTACAGCTGGCGAGACCCAGTACTTC. V is TRBV20-1 and J is TRBJ2-5; D not resolved. Germline CDR1 DFQATT, CDR2 SNEGSKA (reference sequence). Trimming cost V 5 bases and J 5 bases, with 12 bases left between them. The length of the CDR3 is 12 residues.